This TCR beta chain was recovered during a study of post-analysis software for immune sequencing data. In the study overall: There were relapsing-remitting, secondary progressive and progressive-relapsing multiple sclerosis among the disease courses included. Findings and limits, study-wide: Several TRBV segments were more frequent in patients than controls; TRBV5-6, TRBV5-1 and TRBV20-1 belonged to this group.

On this clonotype: The antigen is unknown. Germline is not matched at one junction end, which may reflect a read error.

Germline lookup yields CDR1 KGHSH and CDR2 LQKENI. The CDR3 is made up of 15 amino acids. cDNA libraries for TCR beta contained unique molecular identifiers. TCRdb reanalysed the PCR reads using MiXCR and keeps one entry per CDR3 protein. Seen here are about half a million distinct CDR3 sequences, approximately 45% observed once, and the top ten hold 9.5% to 13%. The chain recombines TRBV18 with TRBJ2-1; 8 bases fit TRBD2. This TCR derives from a girl aged 10 to 17 with multiple sclerosis. The sequenced material came from blood. The CDR3 DNA reads TGTGTCAGCTCACCCCAGGCTCGGGAGGGGAATGAGCAGTTCTTC. It yields the protein CVSSPQAREGNEQFF.